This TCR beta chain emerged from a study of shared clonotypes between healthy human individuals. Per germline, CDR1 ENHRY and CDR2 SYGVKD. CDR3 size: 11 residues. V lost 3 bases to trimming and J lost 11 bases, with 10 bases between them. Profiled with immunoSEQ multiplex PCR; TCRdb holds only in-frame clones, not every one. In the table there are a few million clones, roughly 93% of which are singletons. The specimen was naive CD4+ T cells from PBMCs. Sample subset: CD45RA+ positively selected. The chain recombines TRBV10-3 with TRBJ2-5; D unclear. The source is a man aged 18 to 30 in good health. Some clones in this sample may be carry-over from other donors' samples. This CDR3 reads CAISEEKQQYF. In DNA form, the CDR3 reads TGTGCCATCAGTGAAGAGAAGCAGCAGTACTTC.